The rows below give T cell receptor beta chains drawn from one sample of a study of blood T cell repertoires in COVID-19. Repertoires were generated with immunoSEQ multiplex PCR, while TCRdb's copy carries only in-frame clones and drops some. The data hold 250,000 to 300,000 clones, with around 82% observed a single time. Sequenced input: peripheral blood. The receptor source for this set is a woman in her late teens or twenties with acute or convalescent COVID-19. The CDR3 runs from the conserved cysteine through the conserved F or W. D genes are given only for firm matches. Where a row states a size, it is once, few, many or the class of an expanded clone; other rows omit it.

clone_size: .; d_call: TRBD2; v_call: TRBV30; j_call: TRBJ2-7; cdr3_nt: TGTGCCTGGAGTCACCCCGGGACTAGCGGGATCGAGCAGTACTTC; cdr3_aa: CAWSHPGTSGIEQYF
clone_size: .; d_call: .; v_call: TRBV7-9; j_call: TRBJ2-4; cdr3_nt: TGTGCCAGCAGCTCTACCGGGACTCCAGCCAAAAACATTCAGTACTTC; cdr3_aa: CASSSTGTPAKNIQYF
clone_size: few; d_call: TRBD2; v_call: TRBV6-1; j_call: TRBJ2-7; cdr3_nt: TGTGCCAGCAGTGAATGGCTAGCGGGAGCTCAGGAGCAGTACTTC; cdr3_aa: CASSEWLAGAQEQYF
clone_size: .; d_call: .; v_call: TRBV10-1; j_call: TRBJ1-1; cdr3_nt: TGCGCCAGCAGTGAGTCCCCGGACAGCATGAACACTGAAGCTTTCTTT; cdr3_aa: CASSESPDSMNTEAFF
clone_size: .; d_call: .; v_call: TRBV6-2/TRBV6-3; j_call: TRBJ1-1; cdr3_nt: TGTGCCAGCAGCGCCTTACAGGCATCCACTGAAGCTTTCTTT; cdr3_aa: CASSALQASTEAFF
clone_size: few; d_call: TRBD1; v_call: TRBV5-1; j_call: TRBJ2-7; cdr3_nt: TGCGCCAGCAGCTTGGAAGGGACAGCCTACGAGCAGTACTTC; cdr3_aa: CASSLEGTAYEQYF
clone_size: few; d_call: .; v_call: TRBV20-1; j_call: TRBJ2-1; cdr3_nt: TGCAGTGCGCGCCCGTACAATGAGCAGTTCTTC; cdr3_aa: CSARPYNEQFF
clone_size: .; d_call: TRBD1; v_call: TRBV6-6; j_call: TRBJ1-1; cdr3_nt: TGTGCCAGCAGTCCTCAGGGGGGGAACACTGAAGCTTTCTTT; cdr3_aa: CASSPQGGNTEAFF
clone_size: .; d_call: TRBD1; v_call: TRBV5-6; j_call: TRBJ2-3; cdr3_nt: TGTGCCAGCAGCCTACCATTGGGGACAGGGGGAGGTACGCAGTATTTT; cdr3_aa: CASSLPLGTGGGTQYF
clone_size: .; d_call: .; v_call: TRBV7-8; j_call: TRBJ1-3; cdr3_nt: TGTGCCAGCAGCTTTGGCGGCAGCGGCCACTCTGGAAACACCATATATTTT; cdr3_aa: CASSFGGSGHSGNTIYF
clone_size: .; d_call: .; v_call: TRBV12-3/TRBV12-4; j_call: TRBJ1-5; cdr3_nt: TGTGCCAGCTGCTCGGGCAATCAGCCCCAGCATTTT; cdr3_aa: CASCSGNQPQHF
clone_size: .; d_call: .; v_call: TRBV27; j_call: TRBJ1-1; cdr3_nt: TGTGCCAGCAGGCATGGCCTAGAGAGGGTCACTGAAGCTTTCTTT; cdr3_aa: CASRHGLERVTEAFF
clone_size: once; d_call: TRBD1; v_call: TRBV15; j_call: TRBJ1-5; cdr3_nt: TGTGCCACCAGCAGAGATGGATCAGGGGGTTATCAGCCCCAGCATTTT; cdr3_aa: CATSRDGSGGYQPQHF
clone_size: .; d_call: .; v_call: TRBV2; j_call: TRBJ2-1; cdr3_nt: TGTGCCAGCAGCTATGTCCGGGGGAATGAGCAGTTCTTC; cdr3_aa: CASSYVRGNEQFF
clone_size: .; d_call: .; v_call: TRBV5-1; j_call: TRBJ2-7; cdr3_nt: TGCGCCAGCAGCTTCCGGGGCTACGAGCAGTACTTC; cdr3_aa: CASSFRGYEQYF
clone_size: .; d_call: .; v_call: TRBV19; j_call: TRBJ2-3; cdr3_nt: TGTGCCAGTAGTATACCCCTCACAGATACGCAGTATTTT; cdr3_aa: CASSIPLTDTQYF
clone_size: .; d_call: TRBD2; v_call: TRBV11-2; j_call: TRBJ2-1; cdr3_nt: TGTGCCAGCAGCCAGGCCCCGTTCGAAGGCGGGAGATGGAATGAGCAGTTCTTC; cdr3_aa: CASSQAPFEGGRWNEQFF
clone_size: .; d_call: .; v_call: TRBV9; j_call: TRBJ2-2; cdr3_nt: TGTGCCAGCAGCGTAGCAGGGCCGGACACCGGGGAGCTGTTTTTT; cdr3_aa: CASSVAGPDTGELFF
clone_size: .; d_call: .; v_call: TRBV19; j_call: TRBJ2-7; cdr3_nt: TGTGCCAGTAGTATGGGTCGGTCGGCATGGTCGCTCCTATCTTGGCGGGATTACGAGCAGTACTTC; cdr3_aa: CASSMGRSAWSLLSWRDYEQYF
clone_size: many; d_call: TRBD2; v_call: TRBV7-9; j_call: TRBJ2-7; cdr3_nt: TGTGCCAGCAGCTTAGCTCAACCGGGACTACCGGAGCAGTACTTC; cdr3_aa: CASSLAQPGLPEQYF
clone_size: .; d_call: TRBD2; v_call: TRBV18; j_call: TRBJ2-3; cdr3_nt: TGTGCCAGCTCACCAACTAGCGGCACAGATACGCAGTATTTT; cdr3_aa: CASSPTSGTDTQYF
clone_size: .; d_call: TRBD2; v_call: TRBV7-2; j_call: TRBJ2-7; cdr3_nt: TGTGCCAGCAGCTACCCCGGGGAGGGCGAGCAGTACTTC; cdr3_aa: CASSYPGEGEQYF
clone_size: .; d_call: .; v_call: TRBV27; j_call: TRBJ2-2; cdr3_nt: TGTGCCAGCAGTTTATCCACAGGGGGGGCTGGGGAGCTGTTTTTT; cdr3_aa: CASSLSTGGAGELFF
clone_size: .; d_call: TRBD1; v_call: TRBV7-9; j_call: TRBJ1-2; cdr3_nt: TGTGCCAGCAGCTTAGGAACCGGGACAGAATATGGCTACACCTTC; cdr3_aa: CASSLGTGTEYGYTF
clone_size: .; d_call: .; v_call: TRBV6-2/TRBV6-3; j_call: TRBJ1-5; cdr3_nt: TGTGCCAGCAGTTACTTCGGACAGAGCCCCCTGAACAAGCCCCAGCATTTT; cdr3_aa: CASSYFGQSPLNKPQHF
clone_size: once; d_call: .; v_call: TRBV4-3; j_call: TRBJ1-1; cdr3_nt: TGCGCCAGCAGCCATCCCAACGCAGGACTTAATGAAGCTTTCTTT; cdr3_aa: CASSHPNAGLNEAFF
clone_size: .; d_call: TRBD2; v_call: TRBV16; j_call: TRBJ2-7; cdr3_nt: TGTGCCAGCAGCCAATTCGGATTCGGGAGGGCCGCCCACGAGCAGTACTTC; cdr3_aa: CASSQFGFGRAAHEQYF
clone_size: few; d_call: .; v_call: TRBV12-3/TRBV12-4; j_call: TRBJ2-7; cdr3_nt: TGTGCCAGCAGTGACGGGACAAACTACGAGCAGTACTTC; cdr3_aa: CASSDGTNYEQYF